This T cell receptor beta chain was documented in a study of blood T cell repertoires in COVID-19. Study overall: PBMCs, B-cell-depleted T cells, or T cells were the source of the cDNA or gDNA that made up the material.

In the original analysis: Amplification from reference gene primers served as the basis for estimated nucleated cell counts. Clones were read by immunoSEQ multiplex PCR, and TCRdb kept only the in-frame ones, dropping some. Clone size and the V and J calls come from that table; the DNA yielded D and trimming. The sample lists about 400,000 clones, roughly 87% occurring once. The CDR3 extends over 15 amino acids. The V and J ends lost 6 bases and 5 bases, in that order; junction bases with no gene match: 4. Germline V gene data show CDR1 as SGHTA and CDR2 as FQGNSA. The chain has TRBV7-2 and TRBJ2-1, with TRBD2 identical over 13 bases. Material for sequencing was PBMCs or T cells enriched from blood (not recorded which). This TCR was sampled from a woman aged 40 to 50 with acute COVID-19. This chain's CDR3 is CASRTGLAGNNEQFF. CDR3 DNA: TGTGCCAGCAGAACGGGACTAGCGGGGAACAATGAGCAGTTCTTC.